This is a list of T cell receptor beta chains from one sample in a study of blood T cell repertoires in COVID-19. Using immunoSEQ multiplex PCR, the repertoire was profiled, and TCRdb retains in-frame clones only, with some absent. The sample records some 150,000 clones, 70% to 85% being singletons. Sequenced sample: PBMCs or T cells enriched from blood (not recorded which). These receptors were obtained from a woman under 30 who had been exposed to COVID-19. Both conserved end residues are part of each CDR3. The D gene is left open where the match is weak. For some rows the clone size is stated as once, few or many, or as a class when expanded; others skip it.

DNA	CDR3	D	size	V	J
TGTGCCAGCAGCTTAGTAGCGGGAGGGCGGGAGACCCAGTACTTC	CASSLVAGGRETQYF	TRBD2	NA	TRBV7-2	TRBJ2-5
TGTGCCAGCAGCTCGGGACTAGCGGGAGAGACCCAGTACTTC	CASSSGLAGETQYF	TRBD2	NA	TRBV7-2	TRBJ2-5
TGTGCCAGCAGCTTAGCGCAGGCTAACTATGGCTACACCTTC	CASSLAQANYGYTF	NA	few	TRBV7-9	TRBJ1-2
TGTGCCAGCAGCCCCCGTTCTTGGCGGGTCACCTACGAGCAGTACTTC	CASSPRSWRVTYEQYF	NA	NA	TRBV7-2	TRBJ2-7
TGTGCCAGCAGTTTTGTCATTAGAGACAGTAGAACAGCTAACTATGGCTACACCTTC	CASSFVIRDSRTANYGYTF	NA	NA	TRBV7-8	TRBJ1-2
TGTGCCTGGAGCGAGGACACTGAAGCTTTCTTT	CAWSEDTEAFF	NA	NA	TRBV30	TRBJ1-1
TGCGCCAGCAGCCAAGGCTTAGCTAAGGCCTATGGCTACACCTTC	CASSQGLAKAYGYTF	NA	NA	TRBV4-1	TRBJ1-2
TGCGCCAGCAGCTTGGCGGCGGACAGGGTCAACTATGGCTACACCTTC	CASSLAADRVNYGYTF	TRBD1	NA	TRBV5-1	TRBJ1-2
TGCAGCGTACGTTACGGGGATACGCAGTATTTT	CSVRYGDTQYF	NA	NA	TRBV29-1	TRBJ2-3
TGCGCCAGCAGCCAAGCTTCCTCGGACAGGGCGAACACTGAAGCTTTCTTT	CASSQASSDRANTEAFF	TRBD1	NA	TRBV4-1	TRBJ1-1
TGTGCCAGCAGCCGCGGGAATGAGCAGTTCTTC	CASSRGNEQFF	NA	NA	TRBV14	TRBJ2-1
TGTGCCAGCAGCCAAACACTAGGACACAATGAGCAGTTCTTC	CASSQTLGHNEQFF	NA	NA	TRBV11-2	TRBJ2-1
TGTGCCAGTAGTAGGGGGAGACAGGGCGGTCAGCCCCAGCATTTT	CASSRGRQGGQPQHF	TRBD1	few	TRBV19	TRBJ1-5
TGTGCCAGCAGTTACCCGCCCGAACTAGCGGGAGTCTACGAGCAGTACTTC	CASSYPPELAGVYEQYF	TRBD2	once	TRBV6-2/TRBV6-3	TRBJ2-7
TGTGCCAGCATGGGGAGTATGAACACTGAAGCTTTCTTT	CASMGSMNTEAFF	NA	NA	TRBV6-5	TRBJ1-1
TGCGCCAGCAGCCAAGATCCAGGACTAGCGGACCCTTTTAAGCAGTACTTC	CASSQDPGLADPFKQYF	TRBD2	once	TRBV4-1	TRBJ2-7
TGTGCCAGCAGCTCTCTCCGATGGAGGGGGGGTTACGAGCAGTACTTC	CASSSLRWRGGYEQYF	NA	NA	TRBV11-2	TRBJ2-7
TGTGCCATCGTGCGGTTAGGTCGTGTCACTGAAGCTTTCTTT	CAIVRLGRVTEAFF	NA	NA	TRBV2	TRBJ1-1
TGTGCCTGGAGTACAGGGGTGCGTCAGCCCCAGCATTTT	CAWSTGVRQPQHF	TRBD1	NA	TRBV30	TRBJ1-5
TGTGCCTGGAGTCCTCGCCTCGGGACAGGGGGCTCCGGGGAGCTGTTTTTT	CAWSPRLGTGGSGELFF	TRBD1	NA	TRBV30	TRBJ2-2
TGCAGCGCTAGGACAGCGTCCTACGAGCAGTACTTC	CSARTASYEQYF	NA	NA	TRBV29-1	TRBJ2-7
TGTGCCAGCTCACCACTTGAACAGGCGCGTGAAAAACTGTTTTTT	CASSPLEQAREKLFF	NA	NA	TRBV18	TRBJ1-4
TGTGCCAGCAGTGATTCAGGGGGAGGCGGCTACACCTTC	CASSDSGGGGYTF	TRBD1	once	TRBV2	TRBJ1-2
TGTGCCACCAGTGATTCGGTCTTAGCGGGCCAGTCTGGGGCCAACGTCCTGACTTTC	CATSDSVLAGQSGANVLTF	TRBD2	NA	TRBV24-1	TRBJ2-6
TGTGCCAGCAGGGATTCTAGGTTTTTAAGTGAGCAGTTCTTC	CASRDSRFLSEQFF	NA	NA	TRBV6-5	TRBJ2-1
TGTGCCAGTAGTCAGGGGAATCAGCCCCAGCATTTT	CASSQGNQPQHF	NA	NA	TRBV19	TRBJ1-5
TGTGCCAGCAGCCCCACGAGGATAGATACGCAGTATTTT	CASSPTRIDTQYF	NA	NA	TRBV7-8	TRBJ2-3
TGTGCCAGTAGTATAGGACCCAGGGAATTCGGCGGGGAGCTGTTTTTT	CASSIGPREFGGELFF	NA	NA	TRBV19	TRBJ2-2
TGTGCCAGCAGTTTCGTGGACAGCCCTAATGAGCAGTTCTTC	CASSFVDSPNEQFF	NA	NA	TRBV27	TRBJ2-1
TGTGCCAGCAGGCTTGGACAGTCTGGATCACCCCTCCACTTT	CASRLGQSGSPLHF	NA	NA	TRBV28	TRBJ1-6
TGTGCCAGCAGCTCCAGGGCGGGATTGGGACAAGAGACCCAGTACTTC	CASSSRAGLGQETQYF	NA	NA	TRBV9	TRBJ2-5
TGTGCCAGTAGTACGACTAGCGGAGATTACAATGAGCAGTTCTTC	CASSTTSGDYNEQFF	TRBD2	once	TRBV19	TRBJ2-1
TGTGCCAGCAGCTTGGATAATCTAGATACGCAGTATTTT	CASSLDNLDTQYF	NA	NA	TRBV5-4	TRBJ2-3
TGTGCCAGCAGTGATCTACAGGGGAACTATGGCTACACCTTC	CASSDLQGNYGYTF	TRBD1	NA	TRBV25-1	TRBJ1-2
TGTGCCAGCAGTTTTGCGCGGACTAGCGGGGATACGCAGTATTTT	CASSFARTSGDTQYF	TRBD2	NA	TRBV28	TRBJ2-3